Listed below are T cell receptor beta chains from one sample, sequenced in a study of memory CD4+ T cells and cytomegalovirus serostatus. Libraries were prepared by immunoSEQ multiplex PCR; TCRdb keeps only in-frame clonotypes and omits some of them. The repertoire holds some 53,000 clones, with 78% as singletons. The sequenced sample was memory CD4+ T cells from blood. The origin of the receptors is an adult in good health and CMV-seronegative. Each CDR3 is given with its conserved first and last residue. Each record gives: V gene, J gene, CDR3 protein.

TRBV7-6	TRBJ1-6	CASSLAGGSPLHF
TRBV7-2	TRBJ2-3	CASSLVRNTDTQYF
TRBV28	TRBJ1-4	CASSVPGQPNEKLFF
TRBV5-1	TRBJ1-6	CASSFAGGDRNSPLHF
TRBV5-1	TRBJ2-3	CASSLVAVQSTDTQYF
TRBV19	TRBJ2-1	CASRGGQGSNEQFF
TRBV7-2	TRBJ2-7	CASSPGQGYEQYF
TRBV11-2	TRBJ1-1	CASSLERATEAFF
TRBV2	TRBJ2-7	CASGRSSYEQYF
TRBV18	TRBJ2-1	CASSPSRSEQFF
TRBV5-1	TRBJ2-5	CASSSRLAGGQGQETQYF
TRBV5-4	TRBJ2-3	CASSLRTGLSTDTQYF
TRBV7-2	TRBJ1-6	CASTRDRGTGRNSPLHF
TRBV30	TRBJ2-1	CAWSPSAISYNEQFF
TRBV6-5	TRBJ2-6	CASSYSRTAGANVLTF
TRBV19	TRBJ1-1	CASSIAARMNTEAFF
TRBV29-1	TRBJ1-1	CSVYARPTERAVSEAFF
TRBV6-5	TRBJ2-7	CASTHLAYEQYF
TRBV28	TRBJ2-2	CASRLGQGPNTGELFF
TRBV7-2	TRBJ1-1	CASSPREEAFF
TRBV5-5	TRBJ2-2	CASSFPSGGAAGELFF
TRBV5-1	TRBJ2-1	CASSLGNPGTIAYNEQFF
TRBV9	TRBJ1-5	CASSPGQPNQPQHF
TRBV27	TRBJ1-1	CASSRVRGTEAFF
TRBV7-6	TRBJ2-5	CASSLGTSGQETQYF
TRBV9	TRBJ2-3	CASSARGQGTDTQYF
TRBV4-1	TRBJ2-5	CASSQGGAKSSETQYF
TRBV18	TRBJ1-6	CASSPGRQRDSPLHF
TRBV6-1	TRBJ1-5	CASTGEPGANQPQHF
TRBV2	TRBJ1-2	CATRGTTGDYGYTF
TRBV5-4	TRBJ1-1	CASSPWTGSAEAFF
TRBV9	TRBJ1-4	CASSSTDRERLFF
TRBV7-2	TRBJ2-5	CASSFQAGANQETQYF
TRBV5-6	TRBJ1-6	CASSLWQTYSPLHF
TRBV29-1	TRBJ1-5	CSVGGLNQPQHF
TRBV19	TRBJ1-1	CASSPWSGEAFF
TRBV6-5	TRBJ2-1	CASTKGRGGRDEQFF
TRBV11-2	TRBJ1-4	CASSLGLLVGQGNEKLFF
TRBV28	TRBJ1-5	CASAGTEGSMQGQHF
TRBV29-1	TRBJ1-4	CSALSPVTSTNEKLFF
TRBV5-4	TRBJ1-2	CASRINRGWYGYTF
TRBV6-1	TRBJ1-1	CASTLKREAFF
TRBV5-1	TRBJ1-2	CASSLGEADGYTF
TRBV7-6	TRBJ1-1	CASSPMVTEAFF
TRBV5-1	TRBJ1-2	CASSLGTGGDYGYTF
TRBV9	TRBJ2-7	CASSVTGRNEQYF
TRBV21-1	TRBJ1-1	CASAGSGKNTEAFF
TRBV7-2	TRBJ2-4	CASSSTGIGIQYF
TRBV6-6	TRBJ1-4	CASSAPREKLFF
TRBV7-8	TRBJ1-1	CASTRDRALNTEAFF
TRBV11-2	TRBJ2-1	CASSTSPRVSHEQFF
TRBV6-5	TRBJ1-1	CAISPGTGDTEAFF
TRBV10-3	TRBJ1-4	CATRLGEGPNEKLFF
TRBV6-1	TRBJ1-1	CASSRDRGSTEAFF
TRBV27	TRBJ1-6	CASSPRTGGLNSPLHF
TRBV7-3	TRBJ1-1	CASSPGQAPTAAFF
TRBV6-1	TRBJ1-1	CASSPRQGGTEAFF
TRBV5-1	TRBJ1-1	CASSLNTGNTEAFF
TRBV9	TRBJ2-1	CASSVVPSGGSDEQFF
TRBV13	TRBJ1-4	CASSLDRRQSGEKLFF